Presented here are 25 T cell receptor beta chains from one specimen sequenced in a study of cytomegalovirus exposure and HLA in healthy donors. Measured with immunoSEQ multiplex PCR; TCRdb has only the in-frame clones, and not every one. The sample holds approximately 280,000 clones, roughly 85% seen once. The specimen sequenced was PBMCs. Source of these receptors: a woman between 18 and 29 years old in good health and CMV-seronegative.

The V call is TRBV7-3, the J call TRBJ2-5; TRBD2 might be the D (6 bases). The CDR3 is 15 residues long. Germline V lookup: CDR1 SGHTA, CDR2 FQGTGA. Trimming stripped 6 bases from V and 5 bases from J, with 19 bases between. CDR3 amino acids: CASRPGLQPLETQYF. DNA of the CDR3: TGTGCCAGCAGACCGGGACTTCAACCCCTTGAGACCCAGTACTTC.

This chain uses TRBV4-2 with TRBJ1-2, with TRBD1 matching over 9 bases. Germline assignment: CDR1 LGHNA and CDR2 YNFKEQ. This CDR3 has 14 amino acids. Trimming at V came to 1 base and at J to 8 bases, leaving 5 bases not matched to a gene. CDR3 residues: CASSQAGQGDGYTF. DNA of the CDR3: TGTGCCAGCAGCCAAGCGGGACAGGGAGACGGCTACACCTTC.

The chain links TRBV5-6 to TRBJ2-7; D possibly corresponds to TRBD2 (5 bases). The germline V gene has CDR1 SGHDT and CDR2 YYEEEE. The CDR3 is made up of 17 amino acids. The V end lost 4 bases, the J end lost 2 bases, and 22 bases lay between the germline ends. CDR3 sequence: CASSGILPGLRPYEQYF. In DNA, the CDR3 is TGTGCCAGCAGCGGGATTCTTCCCGGACTCCGACCCTACGAGCAGTACTTC.

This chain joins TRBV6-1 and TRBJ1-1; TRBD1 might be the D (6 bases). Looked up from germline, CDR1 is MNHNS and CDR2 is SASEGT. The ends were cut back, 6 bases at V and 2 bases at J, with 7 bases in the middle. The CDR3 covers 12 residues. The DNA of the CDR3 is TGTGCCAGCAGGGACAGCAACACTGAAGCTTTCTTT. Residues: CASRDSNTEAFF.

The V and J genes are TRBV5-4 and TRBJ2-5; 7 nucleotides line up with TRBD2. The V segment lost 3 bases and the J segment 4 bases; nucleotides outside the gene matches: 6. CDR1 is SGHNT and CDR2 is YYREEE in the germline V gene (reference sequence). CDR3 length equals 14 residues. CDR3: CASSSQTSRETQYF. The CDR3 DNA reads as TGTGCCAGCAGCTCCCAGACTAGCCGAGAGACCCAGTACTTC.

In DNA form, the CDR3 reads TGTGCCAGCAGTTTCGGGGGACAGGGAACCTACGAGCAGTACTTC. Translated: CASSFGGQGTYEQYF. V gene TRBV6-5 combines with J gene TRBJ2-7; TRBD1 matches 9 bases. The germline V gene has CDR1 MNHEY and CDR2 SVGAGI. The V segment lost 4 bases and the J segment 2 bases; nucleotides outside the gene matches: 6. The CDR3 has 15 residues.

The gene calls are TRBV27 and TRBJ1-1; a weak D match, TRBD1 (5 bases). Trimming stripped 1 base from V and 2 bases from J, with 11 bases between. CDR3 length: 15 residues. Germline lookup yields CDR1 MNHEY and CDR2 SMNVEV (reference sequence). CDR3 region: CASSLLGQGNTEAFF. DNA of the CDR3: TGTGCCAGCAGTTTATTAGGGCAGGGAAACACTGAAGCTTTCTTT.

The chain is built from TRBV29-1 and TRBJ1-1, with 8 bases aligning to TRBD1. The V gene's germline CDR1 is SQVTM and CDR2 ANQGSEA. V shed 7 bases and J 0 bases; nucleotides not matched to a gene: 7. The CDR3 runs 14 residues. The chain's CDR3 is CSGGTGVMNTEAFF. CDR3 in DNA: TGCAGCGGCGGGACAGGAGTCATGAACACTGAAGCTTTCTTT.

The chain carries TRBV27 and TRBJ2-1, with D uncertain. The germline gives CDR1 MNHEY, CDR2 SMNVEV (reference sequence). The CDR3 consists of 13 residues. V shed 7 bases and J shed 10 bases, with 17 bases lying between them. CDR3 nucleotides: TGTGCCAGCATCTCGATCGGTCCGCGGGAGCAGTTCTTC. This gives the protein CASISIGPREQFF.

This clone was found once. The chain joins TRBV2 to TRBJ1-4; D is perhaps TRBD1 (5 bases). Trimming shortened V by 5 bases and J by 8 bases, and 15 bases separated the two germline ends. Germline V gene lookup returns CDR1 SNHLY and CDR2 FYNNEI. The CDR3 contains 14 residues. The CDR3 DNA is TGTGCCAGCAGTAGCCGATGGAGGGGAGAAAAACTGTTTTTT. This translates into CASSSRWRGEKLFF.

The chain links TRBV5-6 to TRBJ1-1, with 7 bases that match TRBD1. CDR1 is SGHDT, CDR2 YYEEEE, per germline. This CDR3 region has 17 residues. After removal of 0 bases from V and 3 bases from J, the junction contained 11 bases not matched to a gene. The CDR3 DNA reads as TGTGCCAGCAGCTTGGAAGGAGGAGGGGGCAAGGACACTGAAGCTTTCTTT. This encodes CASSLEGGGGKDTEAFF.

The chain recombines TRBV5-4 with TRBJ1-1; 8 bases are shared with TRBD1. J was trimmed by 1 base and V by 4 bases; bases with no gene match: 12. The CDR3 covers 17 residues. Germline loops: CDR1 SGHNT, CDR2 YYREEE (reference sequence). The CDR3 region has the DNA TGTGCCAGCAGCCGAGAATGGGACAGGCTTACGAACACTGAAGCTTTCTTT. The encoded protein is CASSREWDRLTNTEAFF.

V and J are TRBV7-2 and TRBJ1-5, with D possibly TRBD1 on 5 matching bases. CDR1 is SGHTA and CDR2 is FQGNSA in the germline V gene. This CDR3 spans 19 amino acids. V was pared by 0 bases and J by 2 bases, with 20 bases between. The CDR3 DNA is TGTGCCAGCAGCTTAGCGGGGTGGGGCCGTCATGGTCGCAATCAGCCCCAGCATTTT. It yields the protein CASSLAGWGRHGRNQPQHF.

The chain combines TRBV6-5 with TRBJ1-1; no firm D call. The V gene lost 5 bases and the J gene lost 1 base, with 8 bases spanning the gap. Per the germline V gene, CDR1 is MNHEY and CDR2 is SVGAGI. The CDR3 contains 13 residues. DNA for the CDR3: TGTGCCAGCAGTAATTCCAAGAACACTGAAGCTTTCTTT. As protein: CASSNSKNTEAFF.

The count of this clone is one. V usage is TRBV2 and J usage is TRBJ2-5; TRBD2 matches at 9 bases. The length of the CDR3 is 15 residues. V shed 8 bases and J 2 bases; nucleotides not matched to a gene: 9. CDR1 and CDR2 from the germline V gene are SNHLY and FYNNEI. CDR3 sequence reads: CASFPGLAAQETQYF. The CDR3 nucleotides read TGTGCCAGCTTCCCGGGACTAGCCGCGCAAGAGACCCAGTACTTC.

Here the CDR3 DNA reads TGTGCCAGCAGTGCAGAGACAGGGGGCCGACCGCAGGGCTACACCTTC. Protein: CASSAETGGRPQGYTF. The chain is built from TRBV6-1 and TRBJ1-2; TRBD1 matches at 10 bases. Germline assignment: CDR1 MNHNS and CDR2 SASEGT. Trimming took 4 bases from V and 8 from J; bases not matched to a gene: 13. The CDR3 loop spans 16 amino acids.

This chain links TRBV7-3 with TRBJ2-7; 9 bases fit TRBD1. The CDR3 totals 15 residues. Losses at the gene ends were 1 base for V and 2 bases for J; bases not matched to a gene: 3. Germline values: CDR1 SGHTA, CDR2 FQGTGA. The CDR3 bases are TGTGCCAGCAGCTTAATGGACAGGGGCCCCTACGAGCAGTACTTC. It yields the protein CASSLMDRGPYEQYF.

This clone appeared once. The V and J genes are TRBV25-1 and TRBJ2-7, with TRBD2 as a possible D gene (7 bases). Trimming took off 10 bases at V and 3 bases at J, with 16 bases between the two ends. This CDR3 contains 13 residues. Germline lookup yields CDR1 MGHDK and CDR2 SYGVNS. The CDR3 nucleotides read TGTGCCACGTCCACGGGGGGCGGCTACGAGCAGTACTTC. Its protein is CATSTGGGYEQYF.

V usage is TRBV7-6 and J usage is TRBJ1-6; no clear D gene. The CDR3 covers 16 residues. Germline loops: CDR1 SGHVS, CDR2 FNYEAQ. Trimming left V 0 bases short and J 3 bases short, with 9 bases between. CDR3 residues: CASSLAVTSYNSPLHF. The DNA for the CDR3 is TGTGCCAGCAGCTTAGCAGTCACCAGCTATAATTCACCCCTCCACTTT.

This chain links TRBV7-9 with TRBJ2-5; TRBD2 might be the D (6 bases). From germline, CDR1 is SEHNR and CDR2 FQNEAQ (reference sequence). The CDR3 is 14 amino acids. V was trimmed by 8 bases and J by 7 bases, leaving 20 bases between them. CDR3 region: CASPSNFQEGTQYF. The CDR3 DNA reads TGTGCCAGCCCCTCGAATTTCCAGGAGGGGACCCAGTACTTC.

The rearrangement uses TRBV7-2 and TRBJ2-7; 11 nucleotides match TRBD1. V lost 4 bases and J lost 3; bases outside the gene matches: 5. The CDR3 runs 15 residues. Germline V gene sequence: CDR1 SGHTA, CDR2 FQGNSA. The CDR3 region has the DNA TGTGCCAGCAGCTCAGGACAGGGGGCTAGCTACGAGCAGTACTTC. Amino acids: CASSSGQGASYEQYF.

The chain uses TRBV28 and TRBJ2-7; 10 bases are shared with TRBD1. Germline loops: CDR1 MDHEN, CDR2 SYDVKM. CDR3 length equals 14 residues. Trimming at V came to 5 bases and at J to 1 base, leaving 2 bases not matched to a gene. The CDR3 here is CASSTDRGSYEQYF. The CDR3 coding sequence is TGTGCCAGCAGTACGGACAGGGGGTCCTACGAGCAGTACTTC.

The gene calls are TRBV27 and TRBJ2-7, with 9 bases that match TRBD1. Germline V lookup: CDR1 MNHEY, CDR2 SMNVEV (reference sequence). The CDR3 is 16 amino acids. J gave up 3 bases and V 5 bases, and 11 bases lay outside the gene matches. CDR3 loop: CASSLIGTGTLYEQYF. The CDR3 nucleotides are TGTGCCAGCAGTCTGATCGGGACAGGGACTCTCTACGAGCAGTACTTC.

The CDR3 here is CAIFGGEETQYF. In nucleotides, the CDR3 is TGTGCCATCTTCGGGGGGGAAGAGACCCAGTACTTC. The rearrangement uses TRBV2 and TRBJ2-5; 8 bases are shared with TRBD2. V dropped 10 bases and J dropped 3; count of bases not matched to a gene: 4. CDR3 length: 12 amino acids. Germline V CDR1 and CDR2: SNHLY, FYNNEI. Based on the CDR3 plus reference TRBV2 and TRBJ2-5, the full variable domain is EPEVTQTPSHQVTQMGQEVILRCVPISNHLYFYWYRQILGQKVEFLVSFYNNEISEKSEIFDDQFSVERPDGSNFTLKIRSTKLEDSAMYFCAIFGGEETQYFGPGTRLLVL.

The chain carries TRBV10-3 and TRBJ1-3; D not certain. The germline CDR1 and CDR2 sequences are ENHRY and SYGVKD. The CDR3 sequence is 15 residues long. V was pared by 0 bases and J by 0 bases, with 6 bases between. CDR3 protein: CAISESEISGNTIYF. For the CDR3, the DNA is TGTGCCATCAGTGAGTCGGAGATCTCTGGAAACACCATATATTTT.